Below are 12 T cell receptor beta chains sequenced from a single sample in a study of blood T cells in healthy people across ages. The use of a sample-barcoded 5' primer and a J-beta primer mix characterized a second PCR of roughly 6 to 11 cycles. MiXCR was run by TCRdb on the 5' RACE reads, yielding one entry per CDR3 protein. Among over a million distinct CDR3 sequences listed, more than 40% were seen once. Sequencing used blood. These receptors all stem from a woman aged 60-75 years in good health.

There are many counts of this clonotype. The rearrangement joins TRBV6-2 or TRBV6-3 to TRBJ2-1; D is possibly TRBD1 (5 bases). Germline V CDR1 and CDR2: MNHEY, SVGEGT. The V and J ends lost 4 bases and 7 bases respectively, with 11 bases between them. CDR3 length: 13 amino acids. The CDR3 spells CASSLVRTNEQFF. The DNA for the CDR3 is TGTGCCAGCAGTTTGGTTCGGACAAATGAGCAGTTCTTC.

This clonotype was seen only a few times. V usage is TRBV7-2 and J usage is TRBJ1-3; the D is unclear. The CDR3 runs to 15 residues. V lost 1 base, J lost 1 base, and 8 bases lay in between. Germline V lookup: CDR1 SGHTA, CDR2 FQGNSA. DNA of the CDR3: TGTGCCAGCAGCTTAGGGGCAAGATCTGGAAACACCATATATTTT. It encodes CASSLGARSGNTIYF.

This clonotype was counted a few times. The V gene is TRBV7-2, the J gene TRBJ2-1; possible D gene TRBD1, 6 bases. Gene TRBJ2-7 matches the end of the DNA better, so the J call may be wrong. This CDR3 region has 15 residues. The germline gives CDR1 SGHTA, CDR2 FQGNSA. The CDR3 protein is CASSLGQGTRYEQYF. CDR3 bases: TGTGCCAGCAGCTTAGGTCAGGGGACACGCTACGAGCAGTACTTC.

Ten or more counts support this clonotype. The chain joins TRBV5-6 to TRBJ2-1, with 7 bases lining up with TRBD2. The J segment lost 7 bases and the V segment lost 0 bases, leaving 4 bases of the junction unmatched. The CDR3 extends over 14 amino acids. Per the germline V gene, CDR1 is SGHDT and CDR2 is YYEEEE. CDR3 DNA sequence: TGTGCCAGCAGCTTGGTGGTGGGAGGGAATGAGCAGTTCTTC. Protein: CASSLVVGGNEQFF.

This chain uses TRBV28 with TRBJ1-1, with D maybe TRBD1 (5 bases). This CDR3 is built from 17 residues. The germline V gene has CDR1 MDHEN and CDR2 SYDVKM. Trimming removed 2 bases from V and 3 bases from J, with 19 bases in between. This chain's CDR3 is CASSLESMGFRDTEAFF. The CDR3 DNA follows: TGTGCCAGCAGTTTAGAGAGTATGGGGTTCAGGGACACTGAAGCTTTCTTT.

Worth noting for this clonotype: Its ends do not fully match the called genes, so a read error is possible. The genes are TRBV7-9 and TRBJ2-3; TRBD2 agrees at 11 bases. In germline, CDR1 is SEHNR, CDR2 FQNEAQ (reference sequence). The CDR3 covers 12 residues. The CDR3, as DNA: TGTGCCAGCTGCTTAGCGGGAGGGCCTAAGTATTTT. It yields the protein CASCLAGGPKYF.

V is TRBV5-1 and J is TRBJ2-3; 9 bases are shared with TRBD2. Germline CDR1 reads SGHRS; CDR2 reads YFSETQ. This CDR3 is built from 15 residues. Unmatched junction bases numbered 6, after V lost 5 bases and J lost 2 bases. CDR3 sequence: CASRLAGHDTDTQYF. The CDR3 DNA is TGCGCCAGCAGGCTAGCGGGACATGACACAGATACGCAGTATTTT.

This clonotype was seen a few times. The chain carries TRBV27 and TRBJ2-7; 10 positions match TRBD1. The J call is in doubt because the DNA end fits TRBJ2-5 better. The germline V gene has CDR1 MNHEY and CDR2 SMNVEV (reference sequence). This CDR3 has 15 residues. The DNA for the CDR3 is TGTGCCAGCAGTTCAGGGACAGGGGCACAAGAGACCCAGTACTTC. Translating it yields CASSSGTGAQETQYF.

The V call is TRBV5-6, the J call TRBJ2-5; weak D call: TRBD2 (5 bases). The better agreement between TRBJ2-7 and the DNA end casts doubt on the J call. The CDR3 spans 14 residues. Germline V gives CDR1 SGHDT, CDR2 YYEEEE. The CDR3 here is CAGGYLDWNYEQYF. Here the CDR3 DNA reads TGTGCCGGCGGCTACTTGGACTGGAACTACGAGCAGTACTTC.

The chain has TRBV6-5 and TRBJ2-7, with 10 bases that match TRBD1. The CDR3 consists of 16 residues. The germline gives CDR1 MNHEY, CDR2 SVGAGI. The trim removed 5 bases at V and 4 bases at J, leaving 11 bases unmatched. The CDR3 here is CASSLQDGTGAYEQYF. CDR3 bases: TGTGCCAGCAGTCTTCAAGATGGGACAGGGGCATACGAGCAGTACTTC.

The table lists this clonotype with a few counts. The chain has TRBV20-1 and TRBJ2-7, with no clear D. CDR1 DFQATT and CDR2 SNEGSKA come from the germline V gene (reference sequence). V lost 3 bases and J 3 bases, leaving 18 bases between the germline ends. This CDR3 is built from 15 residues. The CDR3 loop reads CSASLRYRGLYEQYF. The CDR3 DNA reads as TGCAGTGCTAGCTTGAGATACAGAGGTCTCTACGAGCAGTACTTC.

This clonotype was counted between two and nine times. CDR3 DNA: TGCAGTGCTAGAGATCCGTCAACCGGGACATACGTCTATGGCTACACCTTC. Translation: CSARDPSTGTYVYGYTF. V is TRBV20-1 and J is TRBJ1-2; a weak D match, TRBD1 (6 bases). CDR1 and CDR2 from the germline V gene are DFQATT and SNEGSKA (reference sequence). The CDR3 has 17 amino acids. V lost 0 bases to trimming and J lost 4 bases, with 21 bases between them.